Listed here are 9 T cell receptor beta chains from one sample, sequenced in a study of T cell responses to AZD1222 COVID-19 vaccine. Profiling relied on immunoSEQ multiplex PCR, and the TCRdb table lists in-frame clones only, not all of them. The table lists 100,000 or so clones, around nine tenths of them singletons. The source was peripheral blood, collected on day 0 of AZD1222 vaccination. The source of these receptors is an adult in good health.

The CDR3 region has the DNA TGTGCCAGCAGCCAAGATCTTTCAGGCTATAGCAATCAGCCCCAGCATTTT. The encoded protein is CASSQDLSGYSNQPQHF. The V and J genes are TRBV4-2 and TRBJ1-5; D gene unclear. V lost 0 bases, J lost 0 bases, and 12 bases lay in between. The CDR3 totals 17 residues. Germline V gene lookup returns CDR1 LGHNA and CDR2 YNFKEQ.

The chain joins TRBV5-5 to TRBJ2-2, with D perhaps matching TRBD2 (7 bases). Germline assignment: CDR1 SGHKS and CDR2 YYEKEE (reference sequence). The germline V and J ends were trimmed by 3 bases and 4 bases, with 10 bases remaining between them. This CDR3 comprises 14 residues. This chain's CDR3 is CASSWEGGTGELFF. The CDR3 DNA reads as TGTGCCAGCAGCTGGGAGGGGGGCACCGGGGAGCTGTTTTTT.

The chain joins TRBV27 to TRBJ1-4; possible D gene TRBD1, 6 bases. The CDR3 length is 16 residues. CDR1 and CDR2 (germline): MNHEY, SMNVEV (reference sequence). V dropped 7 bases and J dropped 10 bases, with 25 bases sitting between them. This chain's CDR3 is CASTDPGGLARGKLFF. CDR3 DNA sequence: TGTGCCAGCACTGATCCGGGGGGGCTGGCTCGAGGAAAACTGTTTTTT.

The CDR3 is CASSGSTDTQYF. The CDR3 DNA follows: TGTGCCAGCAGTGGTTCAACAGATACGCAGTATTTT. The chain links TRBV25-1 to TRBJ2-3; D gene ambiguous. The germline gives CDR1 MGHDK, CDR2 SYGVNS. The CDR3 runs to 12 residues. V was trimmed by 4 bases and J by 3 bases, leaving 5 bases between them.

The chain employs TRBV18 and TRBJ1-1; D is uncertain. CDR1 is KGHSH, CDR2 LQKENI, per germline. The V end lost 2 bases, the J end lost 0 bases, and 13 bases lay between the germline ends. This CDR3 is built from 16 residues. CDR3 in DNA: TGTGCCAGCTCACCAATTCCTGTCCCTCTGAACACTGAAGCTTTCTTT. This codes for CASSPIPVPLNTEAFF.

This sequence joins TRBV5-8 and TRBJ1-5, with 9 bases lining up with TRBD1. The V and J ends lost 4 bases and 0 bases, in that order; junction bases with no gene match: 5. The CDR3 spans 16 residues. In germline, CDR1 is SGHTS, CDR2 YDEGEE. The CDR3 DNA is TGTGCCAGCAGCGGAGGGACAGGGATTAGCAATCAGCCCCAGCATTTT. Translated, it gives CASSGGTGISNQPQHF.

J is TRBJ2-1 and V is TRBV7-2; 9 nucleotides align to TRBD1. V was clipped by 5 bases and J by 7 bases; unmatched bases: 6. CDR3 length: 14 residues. Germline V lookup: CDR1 SGHTA, CDR2 FQGNSA. CDR3 residues: CASSPWTGVNEQFF. The DNA for the CDR3 is TGTGCCAGCAGCCCATGGACAGGGGTGAATGAGCAGTTCTTC. The full variable domain, its missing parts supplied by reference TRBV7-2 and TRBJ2-1, is GAGVSQSPSNKVTEKGKDVELRCDPISGHTALYWYRQSLGQGLEFLIYFQGNSAPDKSGLPSDRFSAERTGGSVSTLTIQRTQQEDSAVYLCASSPWTGVNEQFFGPGTRLTVL.

J is TRBJ2-5 and V is TRBV20-1, with no clear D. The CDR3 consists of 11 residues. The germline V gene encodes CDR1 DFQATT and CDR2 SNEGSKA (reference sequence). The CDR3 is CSTASQETQYF. DNA for the CDR3: TGCAGCACAGCATCCCAAGAGACCCAGTACTTC.

The chain couples TRBV7-2 to TRBJ1-2; the match to TRBD1 covers 7 bases. In germline, CDR1 is SGHTA, CDR2 FQGNSA. J gave up 4 bases and V 5 bases, and 7 bases lay outside the gene matches. The CDR3 is made up of 14 amino acids. This chain's CDR3 is CASSPGQALYGYTF. CDR3 bases: TGTGCCAGCAGCCCCGGACAGGCCCTCTATGGCTACACCTTC. Full variable domain (rest looked up from reference TRBV7-2 and TRBJ1-2): GAGVSQSPSNKVTEKGKDVELRCDPISGHTALYWYRQSLGQGLEFLIYFQGNSAPDKSGLPSDRFSAERTGGSVSTLTIQRTQQEDSAVYLCASSPGQALYGYTFGSGTRLTVV.